These 27 T cell receptor beta chains were all obtained from the same sample, sequenced in a study of tumor and adjacent non-tumor tissue in lung cancer. RNA was extracted from bulk tissue without any cell sorting. TCRbeta libraries were built with three rounds of nested PCR, modified from ARM-PCR. TCRdb reprocessed the multiplex PCR reads with MiXCR, giving one entry per CDR3 protein. The sample lists 75,000 to 100,000 distinct CDR3 sequences, approximately 70% occurring once. What was sequenced was lung tumor tissue. The receptors come from a man in his 60s with non-small cell lung cancer.

Comments on this clonotype: At one of its ends the junction is not consistent with the germline gene, which may arise from a read error. This chain connects TRBV4-1 to TRBJ2-3, with 14 bases that match TRBD2. Germline V CDR1 and CDR2: MGHRA, YSYEKL. This CDR3 is built from 16 residues. CDR3 amino acids: CTSSQGLAGGADTQYF. Here the CDR3 DNA reads TGCACCAGCAGCCAAGGACTAGCGGGGGGCGCAGATACGCAGTATTTT.

This clonotype was seen just once. At one end, the junction sequence differs from germline, possibly due to a read error. The chain couples TRBV27 to TRBJ2-2; no clear D. The germline CDR1 and CDR2 sequences are MNHEY and SMNVEV (reference sequence). The CDR3 contains 15 residues. The CDR3 sequence: CANSVQFTNTGELFF. The CDR3 DNA reads as TGTGCCAACAGTGTTCAGTTTACGAACACCGGGGAGCTGTTTTTT.

This clonotype has a handful of counts. One end of the junction does not line up with germline, which may come from a read error. The chain joins TRBV6-5 to TRBJ1-2; D is ambiguous. CDR3 length equals 15 residues. Germline V gene sequence: CDR1 MNHEY, CDR2 SVGAGI. Written as DNA, the CDR3 is TGTGCCAGCAGTTCAGGACGGGGAGTTAACTATGGCTACACTTTC. Translated: CASSSGRGVNYGYTF.

This clonotype was detected only a few times. This rearrangement joins TRBV11-3 to TRBJ1-1; D gene unclear. V lost 3 bases, J lost 4 bases, and 12 bases lay in between. Germline-derived CDR1 and CDR2 are SGHNT and YENEEA. CDR3 size: 14 residues. CDR3 protein: CASSFSRGSTEAFF. As DNA, the CDR3 is TGTGCCAGCAGCTTTAGTAGAGGATCCACTGAAGCTTTCTTT. The whole variable domain, remainder taken from reference TRBV11-3 and TRBJ1-1, is EAGVVQSPRYKIIEKKQPVAFWCNPISGHNTLYWYLQNLGQGPELLIRYENEEAVDDSQLPKDRFSAERLKGVDSTLKIQPAELGDSAVYLCASSFSRGSTEAFFGQGTRLTVV.

The chain has TRBV6-6 and TRBJ2-3, with D perhaps TRBD1 (6 bases). V was trimmed by 6 bases and J by 2 bases, leaving 21 bases between them. Germline lookup yields CDR1 MNHNY and CDR2 SVGAGI (reference sequence). The CDR3 is 17 residues long. The CDR3 sequence is CASRAYRDTVITDTQYF. CDR3 DNA sequence: TGTGCCAGCAGGGCATACCGGGACACAGTGATCACAGATACGCAGTATTTT.

With regard to this clonotype: This may come from a read error, since a much larger clone is one base off. The CDR3 does not close with the conserved phenylalanine or tryptophan, likely indicating a read error. V usage is TRBV20-1 and J usage is TRBJ1-5; 8 bases are shared with TRBD1. The V gene end was trimmed by 0 bases and the J gene end by 7 bases; junction bases not matched to a gene: 5. The CDR3 spans 14 residues. Germline CDR1 reads DFQATT; CDR2 reads SNEGSKA (reference sequence). The CDR3 loop reads CSARDRGPGQPQHL. The CDR3 DNA follows: TGCAGTGCTAGAGACAGGGGGCCGGGACAGCCCCAGCATCTT.

In regard to this clonotype: The conserved phenylalanine or tryptophan is not found at the CDR3 terminus, so this likely reflects a read error. Because the CDR3's place on the DNA is in doubt, the DNA is left out and the CDR3 is given as listed by TCRdb. The CDR3 spells CASSFPGGVYEEYY. The rearrangement joins TRBV11-1 to TRBJ2-7; TRBD1 reflects the table's D call only, with no check against the DNA. From germline, CDR1 is SGHAT and CDR2 FQDESV (reference sequence). The CDR3 is 14 residues long, counting both termini.

As regards this clonotype: Mismatch with germline at one junction end may stem from a read error. The chain is built from TRBV2 and TRBJ2-3; possibly TRBD1 or TRBD2 for D (5 bases each). The CDR3 is 15 amino acids. CDR1 is SNHLY, CDR2 FYNNEI, per germline. In DNA form, the CDR3 reads TGTGCCAGCAGTGATGTAGGGGAGTTCACAGATACGCGGTATTTT. It is translated as CASSDVGEFTDTRYF.

In its sample, this clonotype was seen once. V is TRBV6-2 or TRBV6-3 and J is TRBJ2-1; 9 bases are shared with TRBD2. CDR3 length: 15 amino acids. CDR1 MNHEY and CDR2 SVGEGT come from the germline V gene. J gave up 5 bases and V 10 bases, and 12 bases lay outside the gene matches. CDR3 nucleotides: TGTGCCAACACCCCGATAATAGCGGGGGACAATGAGCAGTTCTTC. Translation: CANTPIIAGDNEQFF.

In regard to this clonotype: A much more abundant neighbour one base away suggests this may be a read error. V and J are TRBV20-1 and TRBJ2-1; D gene unclear. Trimming pared 6 bases from V and 16 bases from J, leaving 19 bases between. The germline gives CDR1 DFQATT, CDR2 SNEGSKA (reference sequence). This CDR3 has 11 amino acids. The CDR3 here is CSATGPLGIFF. Written as DNA, the CDR3 is TGCAGTGCAACCGGGCCTCTGGGGATATTCTTC.

The CDR3 reads CSVDGSIRLYNEQFF. In DNA, the CDR3 is TGCAGCGTTGATGGTAGTATTAGACTCTACAATGAGCAGTTCTTC. The V call is TRBV29-1, the J call TRBJ2-1; no clear D gene. The CDR3 length is 15 residues. The V and J ends lost 3 bases and 3 bases respectively, with 15 bases between them. Germline-derived CDR1 and CDR2 are SQVTM and ANQGSEA.

The table lists this clonotype with a few counts. V gene TRBV25-1 combines with J gene TRBJ2-5, with 11 bases that match TRBD1. Germline assignment: CDR1 MGHDK and CDR2 SYGVNS. Unmatched junction bases numbered 5, after V lost 4 bases and J lost 4 bases. CDR3 length: 15 amino acids. The CDR3 loop is CASSGDRGKLETQYF. For the CDR3, the DNA is TGTGCCAGCAGTGGGGACAGGGGGAAACTAGAGACCCAGTACTTC.

The CDR3 nucleotides are TGTGCCAGCAGCGCAAATACGGGGGCCGGTGGCTACACCTTC. Protein: CASSANTGAGGYTF. V is TRBV11-2 and J is TRBJ1-2, with D perhaps matching TRBD1 (6 bases). This CDR3 is 14 amino acids long. The ends were cut back, 5 bases at V and 7 bases at J, with 17 bases in the middle. Germline V gene lookup returns CDR1 SGHAT and CDR2 FQNNGV.

Concerning this clonotype itself: The conserved phenylalanine or tryptophan normally closing the CDR3 is absent here, so this likely arose from a read error. The chain joins TRBV24-1 to TRBJ2-3, with D uncertain. In germline, CDR1 is KGHDR, CDR2 SFDVKD. This CDR3 region has 11 residues. The CDR3 region is CATSVSDTQYS. The CDR3 region has the DNA TGTGCCACTAGTGTTTCCGATACGCAGTATTCT.

This clonotype appeared many times. The V gene is TRBV28, the J gene TRBJ2-1, with 7 bases matching TRBD2. The CDR3 totals 16 residues. With V trimmed by 6 bases and J by 7 bases, 15 bases remained unmatched. Germline V gives CDR1 MDHEN, CDR2 SYDVKM. The CDR3 nucleotides read TGTGCCAGCAGCCACCGAGTCATGCGGGAGAGGAATGAGCAGTTCTTC. It yields the protein CASSHRVMRERNEQFF.

This clonotype was seen only a few times. One base away lies a much larger clone, so this may be a sequencing read error. This chain uses TRBV12-3 or TRBV12-4 with TRBJ1-5; D may match TRBD1 or TRBD2 (5 bases each). The assigned J gene may be wrong: the sequence end matches TRBJ2-3 better. The CDR3 has 12 residues. For the CDR3, the DNA is TGTGCCAGCAGTTCGGACCCGGGGCCCCAGTATTTT. Translating it yields CASSSDPGPQYF.

As to this clonotype: Sequence at one end of the junction differs from germline and may be a read error. This rearrangement joins TRBV11-2 to TRBJ1-4, with D possibly TRBD1 on 5 matching bases. CDR1 and CDR2 (germline): SGHAT, FQNNGV. This CDR3 is built from 16 residues. The CDR3 nucleotides read TGTGCCATCAGCTCGGGGGGAGGAACAACTAATGAAAAATTGTCTTTT. This encodes CAISSGGGTTNEKLSF.

By proportion, this clonotype is large. The V and J genes are TRBV4-1 and TRBJ2-7, with unresolved D. Trimming took off 1 base at V and 3 bases at J, with 10 bases between the two ends. The CDR3 is 14 residues long. Looked up from germline, CDR1 is MGHRA and CDR2 is YSYEKL. CDR3 DNA: TGCGCCAGCAGCCAAGTCGGCCAGCGCTACGAGCAGTACTTC. Translated, it gives CASSQVGQRYEQYF.

This clonotype showed up many times. The rearrangement links TRBV5-1 to TRBJ2-3, with D maybe TRBD2 (6 bases). Germline V CDR1 and CDR2: SGHRS, YFSETQ. The ends were cut back, 4 bases at V and 0 bases at J, with 21 bases in the middle. The CDR3 totals 18 residues. The DNA of the CDR3 is TGCGCCAGCAGCCCCCAGGGTGTCGCGGGGTATAGCACAGATACGCAGTATTTT. It codes for CASSPQGVAGYSTDTQYF.

The gene calls are TRBV6-2 or TRBV6-3 and TRBJ2-2; TRBD1 matches 9 bases. Germline V gene data show CDR1 as MNHEY and CDR2 as SVGEGT. This CDR3 spans 15 amino acids. V gave up 8 bases and J gave up 9 bases; unmatched junction bases: 13. CDR3: CASWDRAEWTWELFF. Written as DNA, the CDR3 is TGTGCCAGCTGGGACAGGGCGGAGTGGACCTGGGAGCTGTTTTTT.

This chain connects TRBV6-5 to TRBJ2-1, with 12 bases matching TRBD2. The CDR3 extends over 14 amino acids. In germline, CDR1 is MNHEY, CDR2 SVGAGI. V lost 5 bases, J lost 10 bases, and 6 bases stayed unmatched. The CDR3 DNA is TGTGCCAGCAGTGGGGGACTAGCGGGCGACGAGCAGTTCTTC. It encodes CASSGGLAGDEQFF.

V and J are TRBV12-5 and TRBJ2-3; D is unresolved. The CDR3 loop spans 13 amino acids. Trimming shortened V by 5 bases and J by 3 bases, and 9 bases separated the two germline ends. Looked up from germline, CDR1 is LGHNT and CDR2 is FRNRAP. The CDR3 bases are TGTGCTAGTGGTATTGTACTTACAGATACGCAGTATTTT. This encodes CASGIVLTDTQYF.

This clonotype was observed a single time. Its ends do not fully match the called genes, so a read error is possible. The gene calls are TRBV6-6 and TRBJ1-5, with D perhaps matching TRBD1 (6 bases). The CDR3 totals 18 residues. Germline assignment: CDR1 MNHNY and CDR2 SVGAGI (reference sequence). DNA for the CDR3: TGTGCCAGCAGCCCGGAGCGGTTCGGGGGGCTTTATAATCTGCCCCAGCATTTT. Amino acid sequence: CASSPERFGGLYNLPQHF.

On this clonotype: A much more abundant neighbour one base away suggests this may be a read error. The V and J genes are TRBV20-1 and TRBJ1-1; maybe TRBD1 (5 bases). Germline V CDR1 and CDR2: DFQATT, SNEGSKA (reference sequence). The CDR3 covers 14 residues. The CDR3 DNA sequence: TGCAGTACTAGAGGGGTTTTAGCGAACACTGAAGCTTTCTTT. Translated: CSTRGVLANTEAFF.

The V gene is TRBV11-1, the J gene TRBJ2-2; D not certain. Trimming took off 5 bases at V and 7 bases at J, with 17 bases between the two ends. Germline CDR1 is SGHAT and CDR2 is FQDESV (reference sequence). There are 15 residues in the CDR3. The CDR3 sequence is CASSILGKGVGELFF. The CDR3 bases are TGTGCCAGCAGCATATTAGGCAAGGGCGTCGGGGAGCTGTTTTTT.

Comment on this clonotype: It may be a read error: a sequence one base away is much more abundant. V gene TRBV24-1 combines with J gene TRBJ2-5, with 8 bases matching TRBD2. Germline values: CDR1 KGHDR, CDR2 SFDVKD. There are 15 residues in the CDR3. The CDR3 spells CATIDESGGEETQYF. Here the CDR3 DNA reads TGTGCCACCATTGATGAAAGCGGGGGAGAGGAGACCCAGTACTTC.

Regarding this clonotype: An end of the junction does not agree with germline; a read error may underlie this. The rearrangement joins TRBV11-2 to TRBJ2-1; possible D gene TRBD2, 5 bases. In germline, CDR1 is SGHAT, CDR2 FQNNGV. The CDR3 is 15 residues long. The CDR3, as DNA: TGTGCCAACAGCCCGCACCCGGGGATGAGGCATGAGCAGTTCTTC. This sequence encodes CANSPHPGMRHEQFF.